The sequence of this T cell receptor beta chain was determined in a study of blood T cell repertoires in COVID-19. The repertoire was sequenced with immunoSEQ multiplex PCR; TCRdb's copy has only in-frame clones and lacks some. The data show some 260,000 clones, around 89% seen once. The CDR3 extends over 15 amino acids. V shed 8 bases and J 0 bases; nucleotides not matched to a gene: 10. Germline CDR1 and CDR2: MNHEY and SVGAGI. Sequencing used peripheral blood. This rearrangement joins TRBV6-5 to TRBJ2-7; 7 bases are shared with TRBD2. This clonotype was sampled from a woman in her thirties or forties who had recovered from COVID-19. The CDR3 here is CASPPGGSPSYEQYV. The CDR3 DNA sequence: TGTGCCAGCCCTCCCGGCGGGAGCCCCTCCTACGAGCAGTACGTC.